This note documents a single T cell receptor (beta chain) sequence. Some clones are missing from TCRdb's copy, which holds only in-frame ones; the method was immunoSEQ multiplex PCR. The repertoire holds approximately 97,000 clones, with 80% to 95% as singletons. Germline CDR1 is LNHNV and CDR2 is YYDKDF (reference sequence). Trimming shortened V by 0 bases and J by 2 bases, and 14 bases separated the two germline ends. This CDR3 has 16 amino acids. The sample comes from a study of control samples from healthy donors and cancer patients. Input material: blood. This TCR derives from a human donor in good health. The donor label of this sample is uncertain. The rearrangement joins TRBV15 to TRBJ2-7, with D possibly matching TRBD1 (5 bases). The CDR3 loop is CATSRDRGFTTYEQYF. CDR3 nucleotide sequence: TGTGCCACCAGCAGAGATAGGGGATTTACGACCTACGAGCAGTACTTC.